This TCR beta chain was captured by sequencing in a study of T cells in Graves' hyperthyroidism and ophthalmopathy. RNA transcripts gave rise to amplified TCR beta CDR3 regions. HTBI primers drove first-round RT-PCR of the TCR CDR3. TCRdb processed the multiplex PCR reads anew with MiXCR; each CDR3 protein has one entry. This table has almost 500,000 distinct CDR3 sequences, approximately 22% appearing once. This clonotype was recorded at least ten times. V lost 6 bases and J lost 0; bases outside the gene matches: 4. The CDR3 runs to 14 residues. Sequencing was done on a sample of blood. This chain links TRBV12-3 or TRBV12-4 with TRBJ2-7, with 8 bases identical to TRBD1. The receptor was derived from a woman aged 65 to 85 with Graves' ophthalmopathy. This CDR3 reads CASRRTGSSYEQYF. In nucleotides, the CDR3 is TGTGCCAGCAGAAGGACAGGGAGCTCCTACGAGCAGTACTTC.